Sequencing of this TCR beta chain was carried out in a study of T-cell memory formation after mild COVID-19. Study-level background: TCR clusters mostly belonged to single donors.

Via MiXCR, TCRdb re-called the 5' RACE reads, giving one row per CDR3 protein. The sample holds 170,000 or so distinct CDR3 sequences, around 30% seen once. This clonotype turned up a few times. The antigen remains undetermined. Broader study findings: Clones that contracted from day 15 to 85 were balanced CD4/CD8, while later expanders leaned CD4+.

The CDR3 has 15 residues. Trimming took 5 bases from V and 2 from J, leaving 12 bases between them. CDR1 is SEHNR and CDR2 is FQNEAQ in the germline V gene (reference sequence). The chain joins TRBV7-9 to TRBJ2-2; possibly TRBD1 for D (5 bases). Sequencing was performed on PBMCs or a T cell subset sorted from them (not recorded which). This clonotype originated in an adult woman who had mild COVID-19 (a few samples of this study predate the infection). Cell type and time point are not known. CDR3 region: CASSPGYSNTGELFF. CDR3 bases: TGTGCCAGCAGCCCAGGGTATTCAAACACCGGGGAGCTGTTTTTT.